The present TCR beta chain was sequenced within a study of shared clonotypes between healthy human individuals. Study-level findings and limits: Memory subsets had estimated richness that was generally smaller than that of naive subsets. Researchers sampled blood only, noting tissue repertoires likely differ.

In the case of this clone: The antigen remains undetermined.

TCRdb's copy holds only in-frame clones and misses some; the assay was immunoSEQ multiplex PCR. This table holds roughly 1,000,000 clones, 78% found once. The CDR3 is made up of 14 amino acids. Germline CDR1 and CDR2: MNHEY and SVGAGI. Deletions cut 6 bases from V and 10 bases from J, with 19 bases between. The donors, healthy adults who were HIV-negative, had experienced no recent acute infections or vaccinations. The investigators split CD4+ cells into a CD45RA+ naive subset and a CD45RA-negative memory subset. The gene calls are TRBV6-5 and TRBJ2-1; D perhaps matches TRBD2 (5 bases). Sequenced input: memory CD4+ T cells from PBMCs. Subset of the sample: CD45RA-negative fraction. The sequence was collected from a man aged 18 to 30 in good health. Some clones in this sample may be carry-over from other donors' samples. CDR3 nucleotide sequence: TGTGCCAGCAGCCGCCAAATACTAGATGGGGAGCAGTTCTTC. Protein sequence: CASSRQILDGEQFF.